The entry that follows covers one T cell receptor (beta chain) sequence. The ends were cut back, 6 bases at V and 3 bases at J, with 9 bases in the middle. This CDR3 comprises 13 residues. The germline gives CDR1 MNHEY, CDR2 SVGAGI. The entry originates in a study of human T cells and chemical hapten exposure. For the study at large: Small pooled library volume differences chiefly drove per-sample TCR yield variation.

RNA extraction used unfractionated whole blood as the source of total RNA. Attachment of unique molecular identifiers to individual cDNA molecules was performed in the library. TCRdb re-called the reads with MiXCR, one entry per CDR3 protein. The repertoire holds some 730 distinct CDR3 sequences, with roughly 73% as singletons. The receptor was isolated from a human donor with alopecia, or a healthy volunteer (not recorded which). Some clones in this sample may be carry-over from other donors' samples. This table probably holds off-target reads from a library built for another chain. The source material was whole blood. The chain carries TRBV6-5 and TRBJ1-5; D is unclear. The CDR3 DNA reads TGTGCCAGCAGCCAGCGGTTCAATCAGCCCCAGCATTTT. It translates to CASSQRFNQPQHF.